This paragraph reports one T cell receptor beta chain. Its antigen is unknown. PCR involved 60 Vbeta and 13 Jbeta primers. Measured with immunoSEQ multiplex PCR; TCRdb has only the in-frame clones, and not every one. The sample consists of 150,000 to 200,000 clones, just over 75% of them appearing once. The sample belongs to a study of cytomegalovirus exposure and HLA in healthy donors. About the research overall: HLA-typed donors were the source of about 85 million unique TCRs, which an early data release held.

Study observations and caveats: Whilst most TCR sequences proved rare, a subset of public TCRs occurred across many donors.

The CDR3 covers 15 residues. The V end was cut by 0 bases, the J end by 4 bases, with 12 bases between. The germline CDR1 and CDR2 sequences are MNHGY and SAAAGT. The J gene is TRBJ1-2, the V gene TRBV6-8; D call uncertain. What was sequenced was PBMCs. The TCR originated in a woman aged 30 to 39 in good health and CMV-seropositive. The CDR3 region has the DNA TGTGCCAGCAGTTACTCGTGGGAGGCGAGCTATGGCTACACCTTC. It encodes CASSYSWEASYGYTF.